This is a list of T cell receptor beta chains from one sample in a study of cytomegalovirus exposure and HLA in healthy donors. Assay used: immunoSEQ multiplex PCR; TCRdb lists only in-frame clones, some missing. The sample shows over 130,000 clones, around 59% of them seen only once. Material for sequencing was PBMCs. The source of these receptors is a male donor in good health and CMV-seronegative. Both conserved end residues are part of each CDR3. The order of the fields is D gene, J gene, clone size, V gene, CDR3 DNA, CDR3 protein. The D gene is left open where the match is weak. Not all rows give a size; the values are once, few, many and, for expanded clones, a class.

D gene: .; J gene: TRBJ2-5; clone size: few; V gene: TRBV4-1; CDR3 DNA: TGCGCCAGCAGCCAAGAGGTTAGCCAGGAGACCCAGTACTTC; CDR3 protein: CASSQEVSQETQYF
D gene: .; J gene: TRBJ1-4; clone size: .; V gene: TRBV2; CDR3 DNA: TGTGCCAGCAGGACAACCCAGGGGTTGGGGGAAAAACTGTTTTTT; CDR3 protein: CASRTTQGLGEKLFF
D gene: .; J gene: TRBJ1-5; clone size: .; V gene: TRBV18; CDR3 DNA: TGTGCCAGCTCGAGGGGGGGTCAGGAGCCCCAGCATTTT; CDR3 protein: CASSRGGQEPQHF
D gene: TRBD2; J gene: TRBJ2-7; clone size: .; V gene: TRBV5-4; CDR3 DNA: TGTGCCAGCAGCTTAGCCGCGGGGGGGACCTACGAGCAGTACTTC; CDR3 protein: CASSLAAGGTYEQYF
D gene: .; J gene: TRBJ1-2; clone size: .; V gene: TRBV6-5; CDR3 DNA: TGTGCCAGCAGTTACTCAGGGTCGAAGGGGCCCTATGGCTACACCTTC; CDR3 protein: CASSYSGSKGPYGYTF
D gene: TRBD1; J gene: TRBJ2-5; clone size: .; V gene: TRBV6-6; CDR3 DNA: TGTGCCAGCAGCCCCTCGGGACAGGGGGTCGAGACCCAGTACTTC; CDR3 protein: CASSPSGQGVETQYF
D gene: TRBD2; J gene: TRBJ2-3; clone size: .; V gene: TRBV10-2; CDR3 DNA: TGCGCCAGCAGTAAAACCGGGGGGGCTTCAGATACGCAGTATTTT; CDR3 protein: CASSKTGGASDTQYF
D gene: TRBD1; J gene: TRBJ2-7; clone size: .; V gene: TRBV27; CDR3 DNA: TGTGCCAGCAGTTTACGGGGACAGGGGCGAGACGAGCAGTACTTC; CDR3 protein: CASSLRGQGRDEQYF
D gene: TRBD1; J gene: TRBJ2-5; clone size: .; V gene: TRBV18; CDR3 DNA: TGTGCCAGCTCCGGACAGGGCCAAGAGACCCAGTACTTC; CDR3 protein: CASSGQGQETQYF
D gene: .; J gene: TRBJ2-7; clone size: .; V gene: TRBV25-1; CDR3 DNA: TGTGCCAGCAATCGCGACAGCACCTACGAGCAGTACTTC; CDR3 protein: CASNRDSTYEQYF
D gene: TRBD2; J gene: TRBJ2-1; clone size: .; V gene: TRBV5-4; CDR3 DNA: TGTGCCAGCAGCCCGTGGACTAGCGGGGACGGTGAGCAGTTCTTC; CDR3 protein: CASSPWTSGDGEQFF
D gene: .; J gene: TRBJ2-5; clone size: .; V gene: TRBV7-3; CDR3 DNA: TGTGCCAGCAGCTTAGGTTCAGGGGGGGAGACCCAGTACTTC; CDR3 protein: CASSLGSGGETQYF
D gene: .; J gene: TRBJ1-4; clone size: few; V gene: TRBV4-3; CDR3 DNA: TGCGCCAGCAGCCAAGATCTTTGGAGGGCGGCTAATGAAAAACTGTTTTTT; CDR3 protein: CASSQDLWRAANEKLFF
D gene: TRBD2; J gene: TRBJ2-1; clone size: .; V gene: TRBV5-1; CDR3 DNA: TGCGCCAGCAGCTTGGAAGCGGGGGGGCCTCGGGAGCAGTTCTTC; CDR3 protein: CASSLEAGGPREQFF
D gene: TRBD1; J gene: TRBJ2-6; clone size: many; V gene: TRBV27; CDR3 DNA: TGTGCCAGCAGCGTTGGACAGGGGATCAACGTCCTGACTTTC; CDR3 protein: CASSVGQGINVLTF
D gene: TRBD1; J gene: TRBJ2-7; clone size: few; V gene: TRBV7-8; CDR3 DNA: TGTGCCAGCAGCACCATACAGGGGGCCCACGAGCAGTACTTC; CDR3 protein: CASSTIQGAHEQYF
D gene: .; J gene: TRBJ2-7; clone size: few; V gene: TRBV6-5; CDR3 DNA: TGTGCCACCCACCGAACTGGAGTATCCGAGCAGTACTTC; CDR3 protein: CATHRTGVSEQYF
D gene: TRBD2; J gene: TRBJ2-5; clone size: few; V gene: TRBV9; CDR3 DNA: TGTGCCAGCAGCGGAGGACTAGCGGGGGAGCAAGAGACCCAGTACTTC; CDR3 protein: CASSGGLAGEQETQYF
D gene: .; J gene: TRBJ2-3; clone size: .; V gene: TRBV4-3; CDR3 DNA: TGCGCCAGCAGCCAAGATAGTAGCACAGATACGCAGTATTTT; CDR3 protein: CASSQDSSTDTQYF
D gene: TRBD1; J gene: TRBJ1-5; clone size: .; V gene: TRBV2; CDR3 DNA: TGTGCCAGCACCAGACAGGGGGCAAATCAGCCCCAGCATTTT; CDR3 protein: CASTRQGANQPQHF
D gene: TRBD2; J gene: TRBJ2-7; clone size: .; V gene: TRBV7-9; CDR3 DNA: TGTGCCAGCAGCTTTGCTAGCGGGGCCTACGAGCAGTACTTC; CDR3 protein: CASSFASGAYEQYF
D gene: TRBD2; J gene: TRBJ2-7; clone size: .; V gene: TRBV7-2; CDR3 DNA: TGTGCCAGCAGCTTGGGACTATTTACCTCCTACGAGCAGTACTTC; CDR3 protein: CASSLGLFTSYEQYF
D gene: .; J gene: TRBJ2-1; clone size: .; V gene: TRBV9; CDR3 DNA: TGTGCCAGCAGCGTGCTGCGGGCTGGTGAGCAGTTCTTC; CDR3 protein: CASSVLRAGEQFF
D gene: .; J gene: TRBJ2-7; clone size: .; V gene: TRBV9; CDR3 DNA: TGTGCCAGCAGCGTAGAAGTAGGGGCCTTTGGGGAGCAGTACTTC; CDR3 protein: CASSVEVGAFGEQYF
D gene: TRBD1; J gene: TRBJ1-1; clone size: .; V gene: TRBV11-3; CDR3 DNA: TGTGCCAGCAGCTTGTCTGGGACAGGTAACACTGAAGCTTTCTTT; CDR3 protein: CASSLSGTGNTEAFF
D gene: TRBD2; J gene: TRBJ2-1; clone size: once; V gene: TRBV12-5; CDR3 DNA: TGTGCTAGTGGTTTGACCCCACTAGCGGGGCCCTTCAATGAGCAGTTCTTC; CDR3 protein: CASGLTPLAGPFNEQFF
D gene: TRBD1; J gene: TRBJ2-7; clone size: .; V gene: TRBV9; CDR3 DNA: TGTGCCAGCAGCGTTGGGGACAGTACCTACGAGCAGTACTTC; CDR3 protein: CASSVGDSTYEQYF
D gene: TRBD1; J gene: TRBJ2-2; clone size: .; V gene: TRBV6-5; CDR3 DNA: TGTGCCAGCACCAAACAGGGGGCCGGGGAGCTGTTTTTT; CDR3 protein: CASTKQGAGELFF
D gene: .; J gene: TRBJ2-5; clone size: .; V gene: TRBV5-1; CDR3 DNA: TGCGCCAGCAGCTTGGAGGGACATCGAGAAACCCAGTACTTC; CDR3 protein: CASSLEGHRETQYF
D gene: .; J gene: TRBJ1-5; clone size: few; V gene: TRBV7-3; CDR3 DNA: TGTGCCAGCAGCTTATCCCAGAATCAGCCCCAGCATTTT; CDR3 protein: CASSLSQNQPQHF
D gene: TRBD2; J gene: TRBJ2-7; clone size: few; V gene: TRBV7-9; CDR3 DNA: TGTGCCAGCAGCTCCTGGACTAGCAGTTTATACGAGCAGTACTTC; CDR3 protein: CASSSWTSSLYEQYF
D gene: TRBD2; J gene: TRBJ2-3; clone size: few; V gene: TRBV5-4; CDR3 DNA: TGTGCCAGCAGCCCACGGGGGGGCTCAGATACGCAGTATTTT; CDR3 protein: CASSPRGGSDTQYF
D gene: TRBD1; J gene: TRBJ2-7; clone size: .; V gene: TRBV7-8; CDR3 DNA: TGTGCCAGCAGCTTAGAGTCGACAGGGGGCTACGAGCAGTACTTC; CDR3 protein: CASSLESTGGYEQYF
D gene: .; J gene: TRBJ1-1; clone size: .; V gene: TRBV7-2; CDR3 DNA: TGTGCCAGCAGCCCGGCCCAGGGAAGCACTGAAGCTTTCTTT; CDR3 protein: CASSPAQGSTEAFF
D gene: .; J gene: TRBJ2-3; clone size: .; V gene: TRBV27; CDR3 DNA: TGTGCCAGCAGCTTAGGGGAGGATACGCAGTATTTT; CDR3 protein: CASSLGEDTQYF
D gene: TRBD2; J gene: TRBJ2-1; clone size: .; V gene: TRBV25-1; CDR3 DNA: TGTGCCAGCAGTGCCCCTAGCGGGGAGCAGTTCTTC; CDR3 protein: CASSAPSGEQFF
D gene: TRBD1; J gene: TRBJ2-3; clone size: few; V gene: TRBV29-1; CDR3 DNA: TGCAGCGTCAGACAGGGGGCACCCACAGATACGCAGTATTTT; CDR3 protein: CSVRQGAPTDTQYF
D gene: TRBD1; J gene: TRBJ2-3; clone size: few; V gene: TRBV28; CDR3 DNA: TGTGCCAGCAGTCTCTCAGGGGGTTTGGGCACAGATACGCAGTATTTT; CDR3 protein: CASSLSGGLGTDTQYF
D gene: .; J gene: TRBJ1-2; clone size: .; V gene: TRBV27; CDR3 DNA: TGTGCCAGCAGCCGAAGACAGGCCCCTAACTATGGCTACACCTTC; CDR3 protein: CASSRRQAPNYGYTF
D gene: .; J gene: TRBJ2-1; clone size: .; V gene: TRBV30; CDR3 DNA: TGTGCCTGGAGCCTTGGGAGCGACAATGAGCAGTTCTTC; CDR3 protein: CAWSLGSDNEQFF
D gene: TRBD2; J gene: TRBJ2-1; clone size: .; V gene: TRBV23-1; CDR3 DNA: TGCGCCAGCAGTCACTCCGGGACTAACAATGAGCAGTTCTTC; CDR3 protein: CASSHSGTNNEQFF
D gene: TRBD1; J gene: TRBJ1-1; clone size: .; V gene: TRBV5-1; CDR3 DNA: TGCGCCAGCAGCCGCCGAGGGACAGCCCAAGCGAACACTGAAGCTTTCTTT; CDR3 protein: CASSRRGTAQANTEAFF
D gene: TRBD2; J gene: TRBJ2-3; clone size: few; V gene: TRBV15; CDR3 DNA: TGTGCCACCAGCCCCCAGCGGGGGGGCACAGATACGCAGTATTTT; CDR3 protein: CATSPQRGGTDTQYF
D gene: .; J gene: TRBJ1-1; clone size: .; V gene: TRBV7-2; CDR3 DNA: TGTGCCAGCAGCTTAGCCGTGGGGGGGTTTGGTGAAGCTTTCTTT; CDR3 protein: CASSLAVGGFGEAFF
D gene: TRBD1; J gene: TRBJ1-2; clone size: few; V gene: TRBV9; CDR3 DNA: TGTGCCAGCAGCGTATCTCCGGGACAGGGCTATGGCTACACCTTC; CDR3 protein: CASSVSPGQGYGYTF
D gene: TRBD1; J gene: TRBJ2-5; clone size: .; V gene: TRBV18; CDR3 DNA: TGTGCCAGCTCACCTGGGACAGGGGATGTAGGGACCCAGTACTTC; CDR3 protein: CASSPGTGDVGTQYF
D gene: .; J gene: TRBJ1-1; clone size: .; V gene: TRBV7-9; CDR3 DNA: TGTGTCAGCAATTATGGGGACACCCTAATGAACACTGAAGCTTTCTTT; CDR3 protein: CVSNYGDTLMNTEAFF
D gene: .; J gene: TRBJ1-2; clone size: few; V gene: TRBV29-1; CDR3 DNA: TGCAGCGTTATGGGGCAGAACTATGGCTACACCTTC; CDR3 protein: CSVMGQNYGYTF
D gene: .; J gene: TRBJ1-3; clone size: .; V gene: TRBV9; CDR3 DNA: TGTGCCAGCAGCGGAGATTATCTCTCTGGAAACACCATATATTTT; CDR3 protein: CASSGDYLSGNTIYF
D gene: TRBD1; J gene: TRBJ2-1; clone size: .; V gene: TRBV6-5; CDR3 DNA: TGTGCCAGCAGCTTTGACAGGGTTCCCTACAATGAGCAGTTCTTC; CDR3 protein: CASSFDRVPYNEQFF
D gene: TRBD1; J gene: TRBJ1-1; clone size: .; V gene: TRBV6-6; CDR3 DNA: TGTGCCAGCAGTGTCTCTCAGGGGGCTTCTGAAGCTTTCTTT; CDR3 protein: CASSVSQGASEAFF
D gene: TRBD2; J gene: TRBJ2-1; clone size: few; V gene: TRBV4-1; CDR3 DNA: TGCGCCAGCCGCCAACCGAAAGGGGGACTAGCGTTAAATGAGCAGTTCTTC; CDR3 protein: CASRQPKGGLALNEQFF
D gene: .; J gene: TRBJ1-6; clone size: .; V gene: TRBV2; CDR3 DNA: TGTGCCAGCAACCCGGGCTATAATTCACCCCTCCACTTT; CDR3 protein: CASNPGYNSPLHF
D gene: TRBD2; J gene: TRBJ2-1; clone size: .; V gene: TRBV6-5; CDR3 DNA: TGTGCCAGCAGTTACGGCGGGGGGGCCGGCAATGAGCAGTTCTTC; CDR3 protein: CASSYGGGAGNEQFF
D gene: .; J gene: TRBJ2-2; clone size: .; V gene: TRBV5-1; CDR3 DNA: TGCGCCAGCAGCTGGGGACGGGAGACTTTAAACACCGGGGAGCTGTTTTTT; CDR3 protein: CASSWGRETLNTGELFF